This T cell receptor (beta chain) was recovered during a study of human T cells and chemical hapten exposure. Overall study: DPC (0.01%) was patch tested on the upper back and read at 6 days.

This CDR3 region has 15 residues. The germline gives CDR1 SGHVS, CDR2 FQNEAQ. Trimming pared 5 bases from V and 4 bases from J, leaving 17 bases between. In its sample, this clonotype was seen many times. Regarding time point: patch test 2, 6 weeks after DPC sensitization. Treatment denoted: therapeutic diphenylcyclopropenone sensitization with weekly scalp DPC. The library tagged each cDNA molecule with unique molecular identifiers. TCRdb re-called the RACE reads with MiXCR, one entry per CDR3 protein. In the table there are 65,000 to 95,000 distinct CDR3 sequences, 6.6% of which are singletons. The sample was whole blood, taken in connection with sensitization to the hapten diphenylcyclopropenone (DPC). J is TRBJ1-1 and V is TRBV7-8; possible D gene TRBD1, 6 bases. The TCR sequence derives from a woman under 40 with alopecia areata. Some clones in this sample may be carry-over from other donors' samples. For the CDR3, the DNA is TGTGCCAGCAGCCTCGTCGGGGGCTTGAGCACTGAAGCTTTCTTT. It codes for CASSLVGGLSTEAFF.